Below are 7 T cell receptor beta chains sequenced from a single sample in a study of T-cell reconstitution after alpha-beta-depleted transplantation in children. A library of TCRbeta sequences, prepared with unique molecular identifiers, was generated. MiXCR was run by TCRdb on the PCR reads, yielding one entry per CDR3 protein. The sample lists roughly 240,000 distinct CDR3 sequences; roughly 7.7% were seen once. The sample here was PBMCs, mostly from graft donor cells, taken 180 days after TCRalphabeta/CD19-depleted stem cell transplant. The receptors stem from a male patient younger than 18 who had a stem cell transplant for acute lymphoblastic leukemia, so the T cells may come from the graft donor.

In its sample, this clonotype was seen many times. The V gene is TRBV5-1, the J gene TRBJ2-1; D possibly uses TRBD1 or TRBD2 (5 bases each). This CDR3 comprises 13 residues. V lost 4 bases and J lost 7, with 12 bases in between. CDR1 and CDR2 from the germline V gene are SGHRS and YFSETQ. Written as DNA, the CDR3 is TGCGCCAGCAGCGGGGGTCTTCGGAATGAGCAGTTCTTC. Residues: CASSGGLRNEQFF.

As concerns this clonotype: With a much larger clone just one base away, this may be a read error. This sequence joins TRBV7-7 and TRBJ2-5; D is unresolved. Trimming stripped 5 bases from V and 2 bases from J, with 15 bases between. CDR1 and CDR2 (germline): SSHAT, FNYEAQ (reference sequence). The CDR3 contains 15 residues. For the CDR3, the DNA is TGTGCCAGCAGCGCCGGGCCAGGTCCACAAGAGACCCAGTACTTC. Protein sequence: CASSAGPGPQETQYF.

V usage is TRBV7-3 and J usage is TRBJ1-2; D gene ambiguous. V was cut by 4 bases and J by 8 bases, with 17 bases left in between. In germline, CDR1 is SGHTA, CDR2 FQGTGA. The CDR3 consists of 14 residues. CDR3 sequence: CASSSMSGDQGYTF. In nucleotides, the CDR3 is TGTGCCAGCAGCTCAATGTCGGGTGATCAGGGCTACACCTTC.

This clonotype was seen many times. Compared with germline, one end of the junction differs, possibly owing to a read error. CDR3 amino acids: CASSNFNERPYEQYF. CDR3 sequence (DNA): TGTGCCAGCAGTAATTTTAACGAGCGTCCCTATGAGCAGTACTTC. The chain links TRBV6-1 to TRBJ2-7, with D unclear. From germline, CDR1 is MNHNS and CDR2 SASEGT. This CDR3 has 15 amino acids.

This clonotype appeared many times. J is TRBJ2-7 and V is TRBV5-1; 11 nucleotides agree with TRBD1. Germline trimming cut 4 bases from V and 3 bases from J; bases unmatched to any gene: 6. This CDR3 has 15 residues. Germline V gene sequence: CDR1 SGHRS, CDR2 YFSETQ. CDR3 in amino acids: CASSPGTGGNYEQYF. The CDR3 coding sequence is TGCGCCAGCAGCCCCGGGACAGGGGGGAACTACGAGCAGTACTTC.

This clonotype has more than one count but fewer than ten. The chain employs TRBV18 and TRBJ1-5; D gene ambiguous. The CDR3 totals 12 residues. Germline CDR1 and CDR2: KGHSH and LQKENI. V was cut by 4 bases and J by 6 bases, with 7 bases left in between. As DNA, the CDR3 is TGTGCCAGCTCACTTCCTTCTCAGCCCCAGCATTTT. It yields the protein CASSLPSQPQHF.

This clonotype was seen repeatedly, ten times or more. The V call is TRBV7-9, the J call TRBJ1-1; perhaps TRBD1 as D (5 bases). CDR1 is SEHNR, CDR2 FQNEAQ, per germline (reference sequence). Trimming shortened V by 5 bases and J by 1 base, and 11 bases separated the two germline ends. The CDR3 consists of 14 residues. CDR3 nucleotide sequence: TGTGCCAGCAGCGTACAGGCGCCGAACACTGAAGCTTTCTTT. This codes for CASSVQAPNTEAFF.